This TCR beta chain is from a study of regulatory dendritic cells for organ transplantation. Points on this clone: Its antigen is currently unknown.

CFSE-labeled sorted T cells met regulatory or mature dendritic cells for about five days. Notes on the study in general: Between individuals, the alloreactive memory CD8+ T cell pool differed considerably. Memory CD8+ T cells were the most oligoclonal; naive cells were highly diverse.

This table comes from immunoSEQ multiplex PCR, and its TCRdb copy is limited to in-frame clones, with some not included. The sample lists over 10,000 clones; around 92% were seen once. CDR1 and CDR2 (germline): SGHVS, FNYEAQ. This CDR3 region has 16 residues. Trimming stripped 4 bases from V and 1 base from J, with 13 bases between. The TCR was taken from a human donor in good health. The gene calls are TRBV7-6 and TRBJ2-2, with D tentatively TRBD1 (5 bases). Sample: naive CD8+ T cells from blood cultured with regulatory dendritic cells. Stated subset: CD45RA+ naive T cells. CDR3 coding DNA: TGTGCCAGCAGCTACACCGAGACAGTGAACACCGGGGAGCTGTTTTTT. Residues: CASSYTETVNTGELFF.